This T cell receptor beta chain derives from a study of response to subunit inactivated influenza vaccine. In TCRdb, the RT-PCR reads were re-called with MiXCR into one record per CDR3 protein. The table includes 450,000 to 700,000 distinct CDR3 sequences, approximately 15% detected once. This CDR3 is 14 amino acids long. In germline, CDR1 is MNHEY, CDR2 SMNVEV (reference sequence). V lost 7 bases, J lost 9 bases, and 16 bases lay in between. The material was PBMCs from blood, obtained about 12 days after vaccination. The chain has TRBV27 and TRBJ1-6, with a tentative D call TRBD1 (6 bases). This sequence was found in a man aged 45-65 years who received an inactivated influenza vaccine. This CDR3 reads CASKRGETGSPLHF. The CDR3 DNA follows: TGTGCCAGCAAGAGGGGGGAAACAGGTTCACCCCTCCACTTT.